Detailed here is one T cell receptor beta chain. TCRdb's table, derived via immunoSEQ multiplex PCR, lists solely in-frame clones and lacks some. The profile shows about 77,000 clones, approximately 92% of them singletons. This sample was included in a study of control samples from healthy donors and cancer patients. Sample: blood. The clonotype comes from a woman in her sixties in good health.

Here the CDR3 reads CASSLVLGNTEAFF. The CDR3 coding sequence is TGTGCCAGCAGCTTAGTATTGGGGAACACTGAAGCTTTCTTT. V usage is TRBV7-9 and J usage is TRBJ1-1; D is ambiguous. The germline V gene has CDR1 SEHNR and CDR2 FQNEAQ (reference sequence). Trimming cost V 1 base and J 1 base, with 7 bases left between them. The length of the CDR3 is 14 residues.